Following are 32 T cell receptor beta chains from one sample sequenced in a study of shared clonotypes between healthy human individuals. Here immunoSEQ multiplex PCR was the method, and the copy in TCRdb shows in-frame clones only, minus some. The table has a few hundred thousand clones, around 96% seen once; the top ten hold 0.25% to 0.35%. The sample consisted of memory CD8+ T cells sorted from blood. The subset denotes: CD45RO+ cells pooled with CCR7-negative TemRA cells. All receptors derive from a man aged 30 to 45 in good health.

The J gene is TRBJ2-7, the V gene TRBV11-2; the D gene is possibly TRBD2 (5 bases). V lost 4 bases and J 3 bases, leaving 10 bases between the germline ends. Germline V gene data show CDR1 as SGHAT and CDR2 as FQNNGV. The CDR3 length is 13 residues. This CDR3 is CASSSLANYEQYF. The CDR3, as DNA: TGTGCCAGCAGCTCGCTAGCCAACTACGAGCAGTACTTC.

This CDR3 reads CASSSGLRGGGNQPQHF. CDR3 coding DNA: TGTGCCAGCAGCTCAGGTTTGCGAGGGGGCGGTAATCAGCCCCAGCATTTT. The chain recombines TRBV28 with TRBJ1-5; 7 bases are shared with TRBD1. This CDR3 spans 17 amino acids. J gave up 4 bases and V 6 bases, and 15 bases lay outside the gene matches. Per the germline V gene, CDR1 is MDHEN and CDR2 is SYDVKM.

The chain recombines TRBV11-2 with TRBJ1-2; D is unclear. CDR1 is SGHAT and CDR2 is FQNNGV in the germline V gene. V was cut by 2 bases and J by 5 bases, with 6 bases left in between. The length of the CDR3 is 12 residues. The CDR3, as DNA: TGTGCCAGCAGCTTAAGCTTATATGGCTACACCTTC. Protein sequence: CASSLSLYGYTF. The variable domain in full, with the rest retrieved from reference TRBV11-2 and TRBJ1-2, is EAGVAQSPRYKIIEKRQSVAFWCNPISGHATLYWYQQILGQGPKLLIQFQNNGVVDDSQLPKDRFSAERLKGVDSTLKIQPAKLEDSAVYLCASSLSLYGYTFGSGTRLTVV.

J is TRBJ2-1 and V is TRBV4-2; 9 bases map to TRBD1. CDR1 and CDR2 from the germline V gene are LGHNA and YNFKEQ. V lost 1 base and J lost 3; bases outside the gene matches: 10. The CDR3 contains 18 residues. The CDR3 nucleotides read TGTGCCAGCAGCCAAGTAGGGACAGGGTTTAGGGTCTACAATGAGCAGTTCTTC. This codes for CASSQVGTGFRVYNEQFF.

The chain joins TRBV5-6 to TRBJ2-7; TRBD2 agrees at 10 bases. The germline gives CDR1 SGHDT, CDR2 YYEEEE. The CDR3 runs to 13 residues. V gave up 0 bases and J gave up 9 bases; unmatched junction bases: 3. CDR3: CASSLGLAGRQYF. The CDR3 bases are TGTGCCAGCAGCTTGGGACTAGCGGGTAGGCAGTACTTC.

This sequence joins TRBV10-2 and TRBJ2-5; D gene uncertain. There are 12 residues in the CDR3. V was trimmed by 0 bases and J by 7 bases, leaving 6 bases between them. The germline CDR1 and CDR2 sequences are WSHSY and SAAADI. The CDR3 DNA follows: TGCGCCAGCAGTGAGTCCGCGCGGACCCAGTACTTC. It translates to CASSESARTQYF.

The gene calls are TRBV10-1 and TRBJ1-5, with D uncertain. Trimming pared 8 bases from V and 0 bases from J, leaving 23 bases between. The CDR3 is 18 residues long. In germline, CDR1 is WNHNN, CDR2 SYGVQD (reference sequence). The CDR3 loop is CASGITEIDLYSNQPQHF. The DNA of the CDR3 is TGCGCCAGCGGCATAACAGAGATAGACCTTTATAGCAATCAGCCCCAGCATTTT.

The genes are TRBV30 and TRBJ1-2; no clear D. CDR3 length: 12 amino acids. V was shortened by 0 bases and J by 6 bases, with 8 bases between the two germline ends. Germline CDR1 and CDR2: GTSNPN and SVGIG (reference sequence). Here the CDR3 reads CAWSVVGNGYTF. CDR3 coding DNA: TGTGCCTGGAGTGTTGTGGGAAATGGCTACACCTTC.

This clone has a single count. The chain recombines TRBV7-2 with TRBJ2-5, with a tentative D call TRBD2 (5 bases). This CDR3 has 14 amino acids. With 8 bases removed from V and 2 bases from J, the gap between germline ends came to 15 bases. Germline-derived CDR1 and CDR2 are SGHTA and FQGNSA. CDR3 in amino acids: CASGRVSGQETQYF. CDR3 nucleotide sequence: TGTGCCAGCGGCCGGGTGTCGGGGCAAGAGACCCAGTACTTC. Together with reference TRBV7-2 and TRBJ2-5, the CDR3 gives the full variable domain: GAGVSQSPSNKVTEKGKDVELRCDPISGHTALYWYRQSLGQGLEFLIYFQGNSAPDKSGLPSDRFSAERTGGSVSTLTIQRTQQEDSAVYLCASGRVSGQETQYFGPGTRLLVL.

The J gene is TRBJ1-1, the V gene TRBV18; no firm D call. The CDR3 totals 14 residues. V lost 2 bases to trimming and J lost 5 bases, with 12 bases between them. Germline lookup yields CDR1 KGHSH and CDR2 LQKENI. CDR3 DNA sequence: TGTGCCAGCTCACCAAGGACGGGCCTTACTGAAGCTTTCTTT. It yields the protein CASSPRTGLTEAFF.

The chain is built from TRBV19 and TRBJ2-3; D ambiguous. Per the germline V gene, CDR1 is LNHDA and CDR2 is SQIVND (reference sequence). The CDR3 spans 13 residues. With 5 bases removed from V and 2 bases from J, the gap between germline ends came to 8 bases. This chain's CDR3 is CASSPRTTDTQYF. The CDR3 DNA sequence: TGTGCCAGTAGTCCTAGAACCACAGATACGCAGTATTTT.

This chain links TRBV6-5 with TRBJ1-2; no clear D gene. The V end lost 0 bases, the J end lost 5 bases, and 13 bases lay between the germline ends. Germline V gene data show CDR1 as MNHEY and CDR2 as SVGAGI. CDR3 length: 15 amino acids. CDR3 coding DNA: TGTGCCAGCAGTTACTCGACTGGAGGCCGGTATGGCTACACCTTC. Translating it yields CASSYSTGGRYGYTF.

The rearrangement uses TRBV27 and TRBJ2-5; D might be TRBD2 (6 bases). Between the trimmed V and J ends, which lost 0 bases and 6 bases, there was a span of 23 bases. This CDR3 has 18 amino acids. From germline, CDR1 is MNHEY and CDR2 SMNVEV (reference sequence). Written as DNA, the CDR3 is TGTGCCAGCAGTTTATCGATCGGATTGGGGCGGGAAGGTCAGACCCAGTACTTC. Amino acids: CASSLSIGLGREGQTQYF.

The chain couples TRBV28 to TRBJ2-3; 7 bases align to TRBD1. Looked up from germline, CDR1 is MDHEN and CDR2 is SYDVKM. The CDR3 contains 14 residues. CDR3 coding DNA: TGTGGGATCAATGATCCCACAGGGGTAGATACGCAGTATTTT. It codes for CGINDPTGVDTQYF.

This chain links TRBV10-1 with TRBJ2-1, with D uncertain. The CDR3 consists of 12 residues. With 8 bases removed from V and 4 bases from J, the gap between germline ends came to 9 bases. CDR1 and CDR2 from the germline V gene are WNHNN and SYGVQD (reference sequence). The DNA for the CDR3 is TGCGCCAGCGGCCAGCTATACAATGAGCAGTTCTTC. Amino acids: CASGQLYNEQFF.

The chain uses TRBV7-9 and TRBJ2-3; D unclear. Germline values: CDR1 SEHNR, CDR2 FQNEAQ (reference sequence). Between the trimmed V and J ends, which lost 2 bases and 0 bases, there was a span of 12 bases. This CDR3 comprises 16 residues. CDR3 loop: CASSLQTRSSTDTQYF. The DNA of the CDR3 is TGTGCCAGCAGCTTACAGACCCGTTCTAGCACAGATACGCAGTATTTT.

The V call is TRBV6-5, the J call TRBJ2-1, with TRBD2 as a possible D gene (5 bases). This CDR3 region has 15 residues. Germline-derived CDR1 and CDR2 are MNHEY and SVGAGI. Trimming cost V 6 bases and J 2 bases, with 14 bases left between them. The CDR3 region has the DNA TGTGCCAGCAGCCCCGCGGGTGGGGCCTACAATGAGCAGTTCTTC. This sequence encodes CASSPAGGAYNEQFF.

This sequence joins TRBV4-2 and TRBJ1-3; D is unresolved. The CDR3 runs 14 residues. V was trimmed by 6 bases and J by 0 bases, leaving 9 bases between them. Germline-derived CDR1 and CDR2 are LGHNA and YNFKEQ. CDR3 protein: CASRRRYSGNTIYF. CDR3 nucleotides: TGTGCCAGCAGACGACGGTACTCTGGAAACACCATATATTTT.

This chain uses TRBV14 with TRBJ2-4; 7 bases fit TRBD1. The CDR3 is made up of 16 amino acids. Trimming took 4 bases from V and 4 from J; bases not matched to a gene: 10. Germline CDR1 SGHDN, CDR2 FVKESK. CDR3 loop: CASSRSTGSKKNIQYF. CDR3 bases: TGTGCCAGCAGCCGATCGACAGGGTCAAAGAAAAACATTCAGTACTTC.

The chain employs TRBV10-2 and TRBJ2-5, with TRBD2 matching 13 bases. The V gene end was trimmed by 2 bases and the J gene end by 4 bases; junction bases not matched to a gene: 7. In germline, CDR1 is WSHSY, CDR2 SAAADI. The CDR3 length is 17 residues. For the CDR3, the DNA is TGCGCCAGCAGTGAGACTCTAGGACTAGCGGGAGTAGAGACCCAGTACTTC. Translated: CASSETLGLAGVETQYF.

About this clone itself: Other DNA variants within this sample encode the same CDR3. This chain links TRBV5-1 with TRBJ2-1; TRBD2 matches at 7 bases. The CDR3 totals 15 residues. J lost 0 bases, V lost 5 bases, and 5 bases had no gene match. In germline, CDR1 is SGHRS, CDR2 YFSETQ. The CDR3 bases are TGCGCCAGCAGTCTCGGGGGGAGCTCCTACAATGAGCAGTTCTTC. Protein product: CASSLGGSSYNEQFF. Looking up the rest from reference TRBV5-1 and TRBJ2-1 gives the full variable domain: KAGVTQTPRYLIKTRGQQVTLSCSPISGHRSVSWYQQTPGQGLQFLFEYFSETQRNKGNFPGRFSGRQFSNSRSEMNVSTLELGDSALYLCASSLGGSSYNEQFFGPGTRLTVL.

The chain has TRBV5-1 and TRBJ2-7; no reliable D call. V was trimmed by 6 bases and J by 5 bases, leaving 9 bases between them. The CDR3 has 11 residues. Germline CDR1 is SGHRS and CDR2 is YFSETQ. The CDR3 DNA is TGCGCCAGCAACGATCTAAACGAGCAGTACTTC. Translating gives CASNDLNEQYF.

This chain links TRBV29-1 with TRBJ1-1; D is ambiguous. The CDR3 has 13 amino acids. Germline V gene lookup returns CDR1 SQVTM and CDR2 ANQGSEA. V was clipped by 6 bases and J by 1 base, with 12 bases between them. CDR3 in DNA: TGCAGCGTCGTTAAGTCGTCGAACACTGAAGCTTTCTTT. Residues: CSVVKSSNTEAFF. Variable domain in full (rest from reference TRBV29-1 and TRBJ1-1): SAVISQKPSRDICQRGTSLTIQCQVDSQVTMMFWYRQQPGQSLTLIATANQGSEATYESGFVIDKFPISRPNLTFSTLTVSNMSPEDSSIYLCSVVKSSNTEAFFGQGTRLTVV.

The V gene is TRBV4-1, the J gene TRBJ1-4; D not certain. V lost 0 bases to trimming and J lost 8 bases, with 16 bases between them. Germline loops: CDR1 MGHRA, CDR2 YSYEKL. The CDR3 loop spans 16 amino acids. The CDR3 sequence: CASSQDVQRGLEKLFF. Written as DNA, the CDR3 is TGCGCCAGCAGCCAAGATGTCCAGCGAGGGTTGGAAAAACTGTTTTTT.

CDR3 region: CASSPGLAASSYNEQFF. CDR3 bases: TGCGCCAGCAGCCCGGGACTAGCGGCCAGCTCCTACAATGAGCAGTTCTTC. The chain has TRBV4-1 and TRBJ2-1; 11 bases fit TRBD2. J gave up 0 bases and V 4 bases, and 5 bases lay outside the gene matches. The CDR3 has 17 amino acids. Germline-derived CDR1 and CDR2 are MGHRA and YSYEKL.

The chain joins TRBV9 to TRBJ2-7; TRBD2 agrees at 8 bases. This CDR3 spans 15 amino acids. Losses at the gene ends were 4 bases for V and 5 bases for J; bases not matched to a gene: 11. Per the germline V gene, CDR1 is SGDLS and CDR2 is YYNGEE. The CDR3 sequence is CASSPQKGSGNEQYF. The DNA of the CDR3 is TGTGCCAGCAGCCCGCAGAAGGGTAGCGGGAACGAGCAGTACTTC.

The J gene is TRBJ2-2, the V gene TRBV5-4; 9 positions match TRBD1. With V trimmed by 0 bases and J by 6 bases, 0 bases remained unmatched. The CDR3 runs to 14 residues. Germline loops: CDR1 SGHNT, CDR2 YYREEE (reference sequence). CDR3 region: CASSLGQGAGELFF. The CDR3 nucleotides read TGTGCCAGCAGCTTGGGACAGGGGGCCGGGGAGCTGTTTTTT.

The chain links TRBV28 to TRBJ1-1, with D possibly TRBD1 on 6 matching bases. The germline CDR1 and CDR2 sequences are MDHEN and SYDVKM. V was shortened by 6 bases and J by 4 bases, with 12 bases between the two germline ends. The CDR3 length is 13 residues. The CDR3: CASSNTGLTEAFF. As DNA, the CDR3 is TGTGCCAGCAGCAATACAGGGCTCACTGAAGCTTTCTTT.

The V and J genes are TRBV6-5 and TRBJ1-4, with D hard to call. The ends were cut back, 2 bases at V and 8 bases at J, with 3 bases in the middle. The CDR3 length is 11 residues. CDR1 is MNHEY, CDR2 SVGAGI, per germline. The CDR3 reads CASSYGEKLFF. The CDR3 bases are TGTGCCAGCAGTTACGGCGAAAAACTGTTTTTT.

The count of this clone is one. V gene TRBV5-1 combines with J gene TRBJ2-2; 13 bases line up with TRBD2. The J segment lost 5 bases and the V segment lost 4 bases, leaving 5 bases of the junction unmatched. CDR3 length: 16 amino acids. Per germline, CDR1 SGHRS and CDR2 YFSETQ. The CDR3 DNA reads as TGCGCCAGCAGCCTGACTAGCGGGAGGCCTACCGGGGAGCTGTTTTTT. It specifies CASSLTSGRPTGELFF.

J is TRBJ2-4 and V is TRBV4-1, with D tentatively TRBD1 or TRBD2 (6 bases each). The CDR3 consists of 15 residues. CDR1 MGHRA and CDR2 YSYEKL come from the germline V gene. V was pared by 0 bases and J by 9 bases, with 15 bases between. This CDR3 reads CASSQELSGEAIQYF. Here the CDR3 DNA reads TGCGCCAGCAGCCAAGAATTATCAGGGGAGGCCATTCAGTACTTC.

V gene TRBV11-2 combines with J gene TRBJ1-1; no definite D call. V shed 1 base and J shed 1 base, with 4 bases lying between them. Germline V gene sequence: CDR1 SGHAT, CDR2 FQNNGV. This CDR3 region has 13 residues. The chain's CDR3 is CASSLAENTEAFF. DNA for the CDR3: TGTGCCAGCAGCTTAGCAGAGAACACTGAAGCTTTCTTT.